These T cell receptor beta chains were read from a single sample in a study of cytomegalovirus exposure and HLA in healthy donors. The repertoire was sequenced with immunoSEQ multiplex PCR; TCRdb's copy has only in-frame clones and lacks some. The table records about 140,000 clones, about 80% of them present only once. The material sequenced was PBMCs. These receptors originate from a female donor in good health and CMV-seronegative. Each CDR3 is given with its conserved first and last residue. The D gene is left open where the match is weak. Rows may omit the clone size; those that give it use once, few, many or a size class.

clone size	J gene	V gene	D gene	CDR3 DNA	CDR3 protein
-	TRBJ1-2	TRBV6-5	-	TGTGCCAGCAGTTACTCAACTGCGGGAGGCTATGGCTACACCTTC	CASSYSTAGGYGYTF
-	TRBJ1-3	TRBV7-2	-	TGTGCCAGCACCACAGGGTCCTCTGGAAACACCATATATTTT	CASTTGSSGNTIYF
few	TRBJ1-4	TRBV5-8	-	TGTGCCAGCAGCCAGGGGTGGGGGACCAAAACAACTAATGAAAAACTGTTTTTT	CASSQGWGTKTTNEKLFF
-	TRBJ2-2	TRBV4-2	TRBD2	TGTGCCAGCAGCCCCCTAGCGGGGGGGGACACCGGGGAGCTGTTTTTT	CASSPLAGGDTGELFF
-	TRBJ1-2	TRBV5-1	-	TGCGCCAGCAGCTTAGGTCAGGGTGATTTTGGCTACACCTTC	CASSLGQGDFGYTF
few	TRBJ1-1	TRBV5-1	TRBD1	TGCGCCAGCAGCTTGGGCGGACAGGGGGCTATGAACACTGAAGCTTTCTTT	CASSLGGQGAMNTEAFF
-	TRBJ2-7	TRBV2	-	TGTGCCAGCAGTGAGGTTACTAGCCTAGTAGACGAGCAGTACTTC	CASSEVTSLVDEQYF
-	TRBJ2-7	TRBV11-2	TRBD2	TGTGCCAGCAGCCGGACGGGAGGGGACTACGAGCAGTACTTC	CASSRTGGDYEQYF
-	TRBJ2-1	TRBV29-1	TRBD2	TGCAGCGTTGGGGGCCTAGCGGGTTACAATGAGCAGTTCTTC	CSVGGLAGYNEQFF
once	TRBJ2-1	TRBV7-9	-	TGTGCCAGCAGCGGACAGTTCAATGAGCAGTTCTTC	CASSGQFNEQFF
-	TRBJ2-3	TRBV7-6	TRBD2	TGTGCCAGCAGCTTCCTACTAGCGCTCACAGATACGCAGTATTTT	CASSFLLALTDTQYF
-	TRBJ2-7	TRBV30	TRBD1	TGTGCCTGGAGTGAGACAGGGGTTGGCGAGCAGTACTTC	CAWSETGVGEQYF
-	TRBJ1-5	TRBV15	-	TGTGCCACCAGCAGAGAGGGGTCGGGAAACAATCAGCCCCAGCATTTT	CATSREGSGNNQPQHF
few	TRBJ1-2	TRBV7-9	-	TGTGCCAGCAGCTTAGGAGGGGGCTACACCTTC	CASSLGGGYTF
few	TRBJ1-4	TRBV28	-	TGTGCCAGCAGTTTGGCAGGGGTAAATGAAAAACTGTTTTTT	CASSLAGVNEKLFF
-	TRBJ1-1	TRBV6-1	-	TGTGCCAGCATCCTAGAGGGAGGTCGGAACACTGAAGCTTTCTTT	CASILEGGRNTEAFF
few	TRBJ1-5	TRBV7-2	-	TGTGCCAGCAGCTTAGACGGGGGGAAGGGTCAGCCCCAGCATTTT	CASSLDGGKGQPQHF
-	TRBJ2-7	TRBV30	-	TGTGCCTGGAGTGTACCCGGCGGGACCTACGAGCAGTACTTC	CAWSVPGGTYEQYF
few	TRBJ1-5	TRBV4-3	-	TGCGCCAGCAGCCAAGATGGGGGGGATCAGCCCCAGCATTTT	CASSQDGGDQPQHF
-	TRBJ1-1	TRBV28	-	TGTGCCAGTCGGGAGGTGAACACTGAAGCTTTCTTT	CASREVNTEAFF
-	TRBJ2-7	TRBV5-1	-	TGCGCCAGCAGCTTGAGTACAGGTTTACGGGACGAGCAGTACTTC	CASSLSTGLRDEQYF
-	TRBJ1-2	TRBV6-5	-	TGTGCCAGCAGGATCGGACTGGAGTCTTATGGCTACACCTTC	CASRIGLESYGYTF
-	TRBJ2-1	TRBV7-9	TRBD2	TGTGCCAGCAGCGTGCGAGAGACTAGCGACCATGAGCAGTTCTTC	CASSVRETSDHEQFF